This T cell receptor (beta chain) was sequenced in a study of shared clonotypes between healthy human individuals. Whole-study context: Each donor contributed plates that comprised three CD4 naive, three CD4 memory, two CD8 naive and one CD8 memory. Study-wide points: Naive CD4 clonotypes were shared across a handful of donors at 4% to 5%.

TCRdb's table, derived via immunoSEQ multiplex PCR, lists solely in-frame clones and lacks some. Of about 2.1 million clones detected, around 93% appear once; the ten largest clones hold approximately 1.6%. The length of the CDR3 is 14 residues. Per germline, CDR1 MNHEY and CDR2 SVGAGI. J lost 7 bases, V lost 6 bases, and 7 bases had no gene match. In the naive CD8 group, cells lacked CD45RO and were positively selected for CCR7, so terminally differentiated effector memory CD45RA+ cells were left out. A note on this clone: Its antigen is as yet unknown.

Sequenced material: naive CD8+ T cells from PBMCs. This sequence joins TRBV6-5 and TRBJ2-7, with 12 bases lining up with TRBD2. The sequence was obtained from a man between 18 and 35 years old in good health. Some clones in this sample may be carry-over from other donors' samples. DNA of the CDR3: TGTGCCAGCAGGGACCTAGCGGGAGGGGAAGAGCAGTACTTC. Protein product: CASRDLAGGEEQYF.